The rows below give T cell receptor beta chains drawn from one sample of a study of T cells after yellow fever vaccination. TCRdb re-derived calls from the 5' RACE reads in MiXCR, one entry per CDR3 protein. The sample yields 450,000 to 650,000 distinct CDR3 sequences, 21% seen once. The source was PBMCs, collected roughly 20 days after the first yellow fever vaccination. These receptors originate from a man in his late teens or twenties who received the YFV17D yellow fever vaccine. Each CDR3 is given with its conserved first and last residue. A D gene is named only where the DNA matches it firmly. Expanded clones are given a class, and other clones once, few, many or no size at all.

>TRBJ1-2|NA|NA|TRBV6-5
TGTGCCAGCAGTTACTCCGGGGGCCGTGGCTACACCTTC
CASSYSGGRGYTF
>TRBJ2-5|NA|NA|TRBV20-1
TGCAGTGCAGGGGGGGGGAACCCGTACCAAGAGACCCAGTACTTC
CSAGGGNPYQETQYF
>TRBJ1-2|NA|few|TRBV11-2
TGTGCCAGCAGCTTAGTAACAGGGCTACCCCTCAGTCGCTATGGCTACACCTTC
CASSLVTGLPLSRYGYTF
>TRBJ2-1|NA|many|TRBV20-1
TGCAGTGCTAGAGACCAGGGGCAGGGGTCCAATGAGCAGTTCTTC
CSARDQGQGSNEQFF
>TRBJ2-5|TRBD2|NA|TRBV4-2
TGTGCCAGCAGCCAAGGGCTAGCGGGGGGCTGGGAGACCCAGTACTTC
CASSQGLAGGWETQYF
>TRBJ1-2|NA|NA|TRBV27
TGTGCCAGCAGGCGTGGGGGCGCGGACTATGGCTACACCTTC
CASRRGGADYGYTF
>TRBJ2-3|NA|NA|TRBV4-1
TGCGCCAGCAGCCGACAGGAGAACACAGATACGCAGTATTTT
CASSRQENTDTQYF
>TRBJ1-2|NA|NA|TRBV19
TGTGCCAGTAGTAGGGCAACGTACGGCTACACCTTC
CASSRATYGYTF
>TRBJ1-1|NA|NA|TRBV6-5
TGTGCCAGCAGTTACTCGGACAGTCTCACTGAAGCTTTCTTT
CASSYSDSLTEAFF
>TRBJ1-5|NA|NA|TRBV12-3/TRBV12-4
TGTGCCAGCAGTGAAGACCCTCAGCCCCAGCATTTT
CASSEDPQPQHF
>TRBJ2-5|NA|NA|TRBV10-2
TGCGCCAGCAGTGGGGTAGCCCAAGAGACCCAGTACTTC
CASSGVAQETQYF
>TRBJ2-5|TRBD2|NA|TRBV20-1
TGCAGTGCTACCTCTTCTAGCGGGGGGTACCAAGAGACCCAGTACTTC
CSATSSSGGYQETQYF
>TRBJ2-1|TRBD2|NA|TRBV4-2
TGTGCCAGCAGCCAAGATGAGCGGGGTGGTATTGAGCAGTTCTTC
CASSQDERGGIEQFF
>TRBJ2-2|NA|NA|TRBV27
TGTGCCAGCAGTTTAAAATTTATGACCGGGGAGCTGTTTTTT
CASSLKFMTGELFF
>TRBJ2-7|NA|NA|TRBV5-5
TGTGCCAGCAGCTTGGTAGCAGGGACCTACGAGCAGTACTTC
CASSLVAGTYEQYF
>TRBJ1-3|NA|few|TRBV6-1
TGTGCCAGCAGTGAAGGTTACGGGGGAGGAAACACCATATATTTT
CASSEGYGGGNTIYF
>TRBJ2-1|NA|NA|TRBV19
TGTGCCAGTAGTCCGCTTACTGTAGGTAATGAGCAGTTCTTC
CASSPLTVGNEQFF
>TRBJ2-5|NA|NA|TRBV6-1
TGTGCCAGCAAGAGGGGGTCCCCACCGGGGACCCAGTACTTC
CASKRGSPPGTQYF
>TRBJ2-1|TRBD1|NA|TRBV9
TGTGCCAGCAGCGAGTGGGACAGCACTGAGCAGTTCTTC
CASSEWDSTEQFF
>TRBJ2-7|TRBD1|few|TRBV29-1
TGCAGCGTTGAAGACCCCGGACAGGGAAACACCTACGAGCAGTACTTC
CSVEDPGQGNTYEQYF
>TRBJ2-5|NA|NA|TRBV7-7
TGTGCCAGCAGCTTACAGAACCAAGAGACCCAGTACTTC
CASSLQNQETQYF
>TRBJ1-5|NA|few|TRBV12-3/TRBV12-4
TGTGCCAGCAGATCGGGCTTCTCGCGGCCCCAGCATTTT
CASRSGFSRPQHF
>TRBJ2-1|TRBD1|NA|TRBV28
TGTGCCAGCAGTGGGACAGTCAGCAATGAGCAGTTCTTC
CASSGTVSNEQFF
>TRBJ2-3|NA|NA|TRBV20-1
TGCAGTGCTAGAGACGCTGCTGCGGGGTCCCCGGATACGCAGTATTTT
CSARDAAAGSPDTQYF
>TRBJ2-3|NA|NA|TRBV4-3
TGCGCCAGCAGCCAAGATCGCGGGCTGGGCACAGATACGCAGTATTTT
CASSQDRGLGTDTQYF
>TRBJ2-3|NA|few|TRBV5-6
TGTGCCAGCAGTCGAGCTCAAAGACCCCAGGCTTTAACTAGCACAGATACGCAGTATTTT
CASSRAQRPQALTSTDTQYF
>TRBJ2-1|TRBD2|NA|TRBV24-1
TGTGCCACTAGACTAGCGGGGGGCCACAATGAGCAGTTCTTC
CATRLAGGHNEQFF
>TRBJ2-3|NA|NA|TRBV27
TGTGCCAGCAGCCATAGTGGGACAGATACGCAGTATTTT
CASSHSGTDTQYF
>TRBJ1-1|TRBD1|few|TRBV18
TGTGCCAGCTCACCACCGGCGGACAGGGTTGCTTTCTTT
CASSPPADRVAFF